This T cell receptor beta chain was sequenced during a study of T cells after yellow fever vaccination. Study-wide results and limits: The study noted that FACS-sorted repertoires could contain abundant clonotypes contaminating from the bulk population.

This clonotype was observed a few times. Antigen unknown. This CDR3 is built from 18 residues. Germline V gene sequence: CDR1 SNHLY, CDR2 FYNNEI. Germline trimming cut 7 bases from V and 6 bases from J; bases unmatched to any gene: 22. Using its own MiXCR run on the 5' RACE reads, TCRdb lists one record per CDR3 protein. Found here are hundreds of thousands of distinct CDR3 sequences, around 3.6% of them singletons; the top ten hold around a quarter. The TCR originated in a man younger than 35 who received the YFV17D yellow fever vaccine. The source material was PBMCs, sampled on the day of the yellow fever booster vaccination. This chain uses TRBV2 with TRBJ2-3; 7 bases agree with TRBD2. The CDR3 here is CASTPLARSPFGVDTQYF. In DNA form, the CDR3 reads TGTGCCAGCACTCCACTAGCGAGGTCCCCATTTGGTGTCGATACGCAGTATTTT.